The source of this TCR beta chain is a study of blood T cell repertoires in COVID-19. As originally analysed: From reference gene primer amplification, estimates of nucleated cell counts were derived. TCRdb keeps only in-frame clones here, not all; method: immunoSEQ multiplex PCR. V and J calls and clone size are given by that table; D and trimming were obtained from the DNA. The profile covers about 190,000 clones, with roughly 86% appearing a single time and roughly 5.3% taken by the ten largest. Germline V CDR1 and CDR2: SGHTA, FQGNSA. V was clipped by 6 bases and J by 3 bases; unmatched bases: 7. The CDR3 runs to 15 residues.

The sequence was collected from an older woman with active or convalescent COVID-19. Sequencing was done on a sample of peripheral blood. The V and J genes are TRBV7-2 and TRBJ2-3, with 9 positions matching TRBD1. The CDR3 loop is CASSQNRGRTDTQYF. CDR3 coding DNA: TGTGCCAGCAGTCAGAACAGGGGGCGGACAGATACGCAGTATTTT.